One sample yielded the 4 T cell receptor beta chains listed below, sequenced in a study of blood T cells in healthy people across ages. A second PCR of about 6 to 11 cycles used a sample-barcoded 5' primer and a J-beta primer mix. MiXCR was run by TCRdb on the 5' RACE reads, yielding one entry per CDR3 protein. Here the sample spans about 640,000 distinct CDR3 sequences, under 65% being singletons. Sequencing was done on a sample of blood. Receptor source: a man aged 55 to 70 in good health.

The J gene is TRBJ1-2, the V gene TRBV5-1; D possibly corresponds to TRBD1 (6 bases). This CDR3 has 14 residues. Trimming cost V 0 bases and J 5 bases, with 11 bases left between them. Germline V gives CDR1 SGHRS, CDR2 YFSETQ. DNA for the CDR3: TGCGCCAGCAGCTTGGGACAGGAAATATATGGCTACACCTTC. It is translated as CASSLGQEIYGYTF.

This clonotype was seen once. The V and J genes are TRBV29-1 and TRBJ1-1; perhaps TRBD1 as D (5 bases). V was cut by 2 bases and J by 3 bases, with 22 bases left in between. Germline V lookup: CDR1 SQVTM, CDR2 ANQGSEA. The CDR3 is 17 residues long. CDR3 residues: CSVEFSYSLGGDTEAFF. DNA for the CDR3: TGCAGCGTTGAATTCTCCTACTCCCTTGGGGGGGACACTGAAGCTTTCTTT.

The CDR3 reads CSAIRTSGGTEQYF. In DNA form, the CDR3 reads TGCAGTGCTATTAGGACTAGCGGGGGAACCGAGCAGTACTTC. This chain links TRBV20-1 with TRBJ2-7; TRBD2 aligns across 13 bases. The CDR3 covers 14 residues. Germline CDR1 and CDR2: DFQATT and SNEGSKA (reference sequence). The J segment lost 6 bases and the V segment lost 4 bases, leaving 6 bases of the junction unmatched.

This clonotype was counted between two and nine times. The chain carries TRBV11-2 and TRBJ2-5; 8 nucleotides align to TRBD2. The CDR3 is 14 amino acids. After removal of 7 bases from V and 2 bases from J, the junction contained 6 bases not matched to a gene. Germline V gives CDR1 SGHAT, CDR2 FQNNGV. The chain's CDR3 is CASNSGGTQETQYF. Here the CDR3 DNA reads TGTGCCAGCAACAGCGGGGGCACGCAAGAGACCCAGTACTTC. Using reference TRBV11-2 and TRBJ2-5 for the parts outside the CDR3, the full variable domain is EAGVAQSPRYKIIEKRQSVAFWCNPISGHATLYWYQQILGQGPKLLIQFQNNGVVDDSQLPKDRFSAERLKGVDSTLKIQPAKLEDSAVYLCASNSGGTQETQYFGPGTRLLVL.